What follows is one T cell receptor (beta chain) and its context. Its antigen is unknown. These data originate in a study of human thymus T cells. Clones were sequenced by immunoSEQ multiplex PCR, and TCRdb holds only the in-frame ones, with some missing. The table shows approximately 71,000 clones, with 85% to 95% occurring only once. The study used thymus tissue resected during corrective heart surgery. Infants served as donors; they were healthy and Finnish and were having corrective surgery for congenital heart defects. Study-wide findings and caveats: Apparent bias marked the V and J gene usage of thymic and blood repertoires.

The receptor comes from a girl in the first two years of life with a congenital heart defect but otherwise immunologically healthy. Sequenced sample: thymus tissue.

The CDR3 region is CASSSLAGQETQYF. CDR3 DNA: TGTGCCAGCAGCTCCCTAGCGGGCCAAGAGACCCAGTACTTC. This sequence joins TRBV27 and TRBJ2-5, with 8 bases fitting TRBD2. Unmatched junction bases numbered 4, after V lost 6 bases and J lost 1 base. Germline V gene data show CDR1 as MNHEY and CDR2 as SMNVEV (reference sequence). This CDR3 has 14 residues.